This T cell receptor (beta chain) was identified during a study of siplizumab effects on memory and regulatory T cells. The CDR3 has 17 amino acids. Deletions cut 4 bases from V and 4 bases from J, with 23 bases between. Germline V lookup: CDR1 SGHNT, CDR2 YYREEE (reference sequence). The count of this clone is one. Its antigen is as yet unknown. Findings and limits, study-wide: Naive T cells were seemingly more diverse than memory cells, and major contributions to the alloresponse seemed to be made by them. Siplizumab gave mappable alloreactive CD4+ clones an average Treg-derived fraction of about 72%, against roughly 29% in controls. Assignment of a naive or memory phenotype failed for roughly 80-95% of the proliferating CD4+ or CD8+ clones.

Per sample, the assay covered about 10^5 TCR templates. The method was immunoSEQ multiplex PCR; TCRdb's version includes in-frame clones alone and lacks a portion of them. This table holds approximately 94,000 clones, 91% found once. This clonotype originated in a human donor in good health. The sequenced sample consisted of CD4+ T cells sorted from blood. The chain joins TRBV5-4 to TRBJ2-5; the D call may be TRBD1 or TRBD2 (6 bases each). CDR3 coding DNA: TGTGCCAGCAGCACCGGGGGACATACTCTAGGGGGAGAGACCCAGTACTTC. Translated, it gives CASSTGGHTLGGETQYF.